This T cell receptor beta chain was obtained from a study of human T cells and chemical hapten exposure. Study overall: Throughout the approximately 24-week study, diphenylcyclopropenone was applied weekly to the patients' scalps. General study results and limits: There was a positive correlation between PT1 expanded TCR counts and patch test score.

CDR1 is SQVTM, CDR2 ANQGSEA, per germline. V lost 1 base, J lost 7 bases, and 6 bases stayed unmatched. The length of the CDR3 is 13 residues. Time point: patch test 2, 6 weeks after DPC sensitization. The treatment here: therapeutic diphenylcyclopropenone sensitization with weekly scalp DPC. The library gave individual cDNA molecules unique molecular identifiers. TCRdb analysed the RACE reads with MiXCR anew, one entry per CDR3 protein. The sample contains nearly 95,000 distinct CDR3 sequences, about 10% of which appear only once. At least ten counts were recorded for this clonotype. The target antigen is unknown.

J is TRBJ1-1 and V is TRBV29-1, with 7 bases aligning to TRBD1. This clonotype originated in a man aged 40-55 years with alopecia areata. Some clones in this sample may be carry-over from other donors' samples. Material: whole blood, obtained in connection with sensitization to the hapten diphenylcyclopropenone (DPC). The CDR3 DNA reads as TGCAGCGTTGAAGGTAGGGGGCAGTTTGAAGCTTTCTTT. It codes for CSVEGRGQFEAFF.